This TCR beta chain was sequenced for a study of CD8+ T cells in alopecia areata (dated by TCRdb to 2017 to 2018). About the study as a whole: To study T cell clonal expansion in alopecia areata, the researchers applied high-throughput TCRbeta sequencing to both the C3H/HeJ mouse model and human patients. RNA came from the PAXgene miRNA kit for fixed scalp, the miRNeasy kit for PBMCs, and the RNeasy kit for mouse skin. Amplification of TCRbeta CDR3 regions was done by immunoSEQ multiplex PCR using 35 Vbeta forward primers and 13 Jbeta reverse primers. Clonality in the scalp was compared among normal scalp (n=4), patchy alopecia areata scalp (n=8), and alopecia totalis/universalis scalp (n=8). On the human side, TCRbeta sequencing was run on scalp tissue and on sorted CD4+ and CD8+ peripheral blood T cells from healthy controls and from alopecia areata patients with either patchy or totalis/universalis disease. General study outcomes and caveats: Higher clonality and more expanded CD8+ clones were observed in lesional scalp than in normal scalp, particularly in alopecia totalis/universalis, a finding suggestive of antigenic drive. Shared TCR sequences between patients were less evident than in mice, which may be partly attributable to HLA diversity in the patient population. Unlike mouse skin, where gammadelta T cells dominate, normal human skin contains resident alphabeta T cells that get sequenced too, which complicates analysis of the scalp TCR repertoire.

PBMCs were separated by density centrifugation and stained for CD3, CD4 and CD8, after which CD4+ and CD8+ T cells were sorted on a FACSAria. Scalp biopsies and blood samples were obtained from unaffected controls. Based on the germline V gene, the CDR1 and CDR2 sequences are KGHSY and FQNENV. The CDR3 holds 14 amino acids from the cysteine to the phenylalanine. Of all the DNA, just the CDR3 is kept, 42 bases in frame from base 1. Trimming removed 2 bases from V and 0 bases from J, leaving 5 bases between the germline ends. A few counts support this clone. Its antigen is unknown. Per-nucleotide qualities are absent, and no much larger clonotype sits a single base away. Library preparation used the immunoSEQ multiplex PCR assay. For TCR sequencing, RNA was extracted from every sample and reverse transcribed into cDNA to serve as template. First-strand cDNA was synthesized using SuperScript III with a 2:1 mix of oligo-dT and random hexamers. A synthetic immune receptor repertoire was used to gauge amplification bias, and whatever bias remained was removed computationally. As for the authors' bioinformatics: After raw reads were preprocessed to remove errors, the CDR3 was defined following IMGT conventions as running from the conserved cysteine to phenylalanine. Clonality was computed by normalizing Shannon entropy by log2 of the number of productive unique TCRs and subtracting the result from 1. Scalp TCRbeta sequences were cross-referenced with sorted blood CD4 and CD8 repertoires so that the CD4 or CD8 identity of scalp clones could be inferred. This immuneACCESS table, as held by TCRdb, lists in-frame sequences with V and J called but not all clones. Of the missing ones, under half trace to an unresolved V gene in checked studies; the others have no known cause. V and J calls and clone size follow that table, whereas D and trimming were derived from the DNA. The sample has 200,000 to 250,000 clones on record, around three fifths of them singletons. The ten most abundant clones make up roughly 5.3% of the sample.

Sequencing was performed on CD8+ T cells sorted from blood. The rearrangement combines TRBV16 with TRBJ2-1; the D gene cannot be named for sure. The clonotype originates from a human donor in good health. CDR3 region: CASSQTLSYNEQFF. The DNA is as follows: TGTGCCAGCAGCCAAACTCTCTCCTACAATGAGCAGTTCTTC.